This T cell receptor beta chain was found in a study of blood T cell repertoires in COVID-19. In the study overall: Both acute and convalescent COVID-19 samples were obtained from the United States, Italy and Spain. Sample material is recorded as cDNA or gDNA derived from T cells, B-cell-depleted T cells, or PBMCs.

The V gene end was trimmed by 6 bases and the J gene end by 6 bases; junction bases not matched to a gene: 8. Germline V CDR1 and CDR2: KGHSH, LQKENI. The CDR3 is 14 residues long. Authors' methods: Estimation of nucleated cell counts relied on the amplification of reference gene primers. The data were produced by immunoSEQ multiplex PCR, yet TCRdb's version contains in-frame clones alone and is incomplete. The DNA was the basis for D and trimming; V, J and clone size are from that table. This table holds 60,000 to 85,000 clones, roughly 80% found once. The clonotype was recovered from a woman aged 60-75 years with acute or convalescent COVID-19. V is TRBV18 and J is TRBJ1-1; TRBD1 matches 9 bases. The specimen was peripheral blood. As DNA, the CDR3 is TGTGCCAGCTCGTCGGACAGGGGTTGGGCTGAAGCTTTCTTT. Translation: CASSSDRGWAEAFF.